This TCR beta chain was captured by sequencing in a study of OX40 agonist ivuxolimab in advanced cancers. The overall study: Patients took ivuxolimab, an agonistic anti-OX40 (CD134) antibody. Whole-study findings and limits: In the 0.1 to 3.0 mg/kg range, CD4+ and CD8+ blood T cells had expanded clonally by week 6.

V lost 3 bases, J lost 4 bases, and 3 bases stayed unmatched. Germline V gene data show CDR1 as SGHVS and CDR2 as FQNEAQ. The CDR3 has 14 residues. Clones were read by immunoSEQ multiplex PCR, and TCRdb kept only the in-frame ones, dropping some. The sample records tens of thousands of clones, around 90% being singletons. As for this clone: Its specificity is not known.

The TCR originated in an adult with an advanced solid tumor such as melanoma, head and neck, liver or kidney cancer. The specimen comprised CD4+ or CD8+ T cells sorted from blood, sampled in a trial of the OX40 agonist ivuxolimab. The genes are TRBV7-8 and TRBJ1-5; 7 bases fit TRBD1. The CDR3 sequence: CASSLTGRNQPQHF. As DNA, the CDR3 is TGTGCCAGCAGCTTGACAGGGAGGAATCAGCCCCAGCATTTT.